This T cell receptor beta chain was profiled in a study of T cell responses to AZD1222 COVID-19 vaccine. This CDR3 is built from 15 residues. With 0 bases removed from V and 5 bases from J, the gap between germline ends came to 11 bases. CDR1 is SGHRS and CDR2 is YFSETQ in the germline V gene. The repertoire was sequenced with immunoSEQ multiplex PCR; TCRdb's copy has only in-frame clones and lacks some. The sample holds over 75,000 clones, around 88% seen once. Researchers grouped second doses given at about 4 or about 12 weeks into one pool. This clone occurred a few times. What it binds is not known. Study conclusions and caveats: At baseline, seropositivity was found in only a handful of AZD1222 recipients. Receipt of two AZD1222 doses was followed by a rise in Spike-specific TCR breadth and depth.

The J gene is TRBJ1-4, the V gene TRBV5-1, with a tentative D call TRBD1 (6 bases). The receptor's source is an adult who received the AZD1222 COVID-19 vaccine. This specimen was peripheral blood, taken 28 days after the second AZD1222 dose. This CDR3 reads CASSLGTGFNEKLFF. CDR3 in DNA: TGCGCCAGCAGCTTGGGAACAGGGTTCAATGAAAAACTGTTTTTT.